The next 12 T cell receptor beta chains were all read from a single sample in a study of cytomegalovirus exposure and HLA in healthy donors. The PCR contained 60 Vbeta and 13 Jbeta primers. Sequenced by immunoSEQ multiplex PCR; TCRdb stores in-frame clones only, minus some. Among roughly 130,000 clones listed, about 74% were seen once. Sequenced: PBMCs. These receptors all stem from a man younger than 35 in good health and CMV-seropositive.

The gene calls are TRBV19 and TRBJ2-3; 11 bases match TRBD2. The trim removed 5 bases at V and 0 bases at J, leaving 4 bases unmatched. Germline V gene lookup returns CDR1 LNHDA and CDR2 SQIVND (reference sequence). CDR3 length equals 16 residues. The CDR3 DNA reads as TGTGCCAGTAGTCTCGTAGCGGGGGGGAGCACAGATACGCAGTATTTT. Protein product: CASSLVAGGSTDTQYF. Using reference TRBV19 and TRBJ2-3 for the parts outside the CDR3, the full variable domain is DGGITQSPKYLFRKEGQNVTLSCEQNLNHDAMYWYRQDPGQGLRLIYYSQIVNDFQKGDIAEGYSVSREKKESFPLTVTSAQKNPTAFYLCASSLVAGGSTDTQYFGPGTRLTVL.

The DNA for the CDR3 is TGCGCCAGCAGCCAAGAAGCCGGGTCTCATAACTATGGCTACACCTTC. Translation: CASSQEAGSHNYGYTF. V gene TRBV4-3 combines with J gene TRBJ1-2; D is unclear. The germline CDR1 and CDR2 sequences are LGHNA and YSLEER. V was cut by 0 bases and J by 1 base, with 12 bases left in between. This CDR3 spans 16 amino acids.

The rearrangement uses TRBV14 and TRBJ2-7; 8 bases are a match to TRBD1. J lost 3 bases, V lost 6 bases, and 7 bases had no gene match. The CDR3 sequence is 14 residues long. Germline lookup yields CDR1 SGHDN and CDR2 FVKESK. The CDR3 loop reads CASSDRGQFYEQYF. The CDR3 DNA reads TGTGCCAGCAGTGACAGGGGCCAATTCTACGAGCAGTACTTC.

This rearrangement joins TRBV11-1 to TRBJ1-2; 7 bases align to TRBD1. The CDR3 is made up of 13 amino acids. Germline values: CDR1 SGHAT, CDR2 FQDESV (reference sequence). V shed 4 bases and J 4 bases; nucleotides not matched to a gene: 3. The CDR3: CASSSTGRYGYTF. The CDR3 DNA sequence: TGTGCCAGCAGCTCGACAGGGCGCTATGGCTACACCTTC.

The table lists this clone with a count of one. The CDR3 reads CATGSSTETQYF. The CDR3 coding sequence is TGTGCCACCGGGTCCAGTACGGAGACCCAGTACTTC. The rearrangement links TRBV10-3 to TRBJ2-5; D is unresolved. Trimming shortened V by 10 bases and J by 5 bases, and 14 bases separated the two germline ends. Per the germline V gene, CDR1 is ENHRY and CDR2 is SYGVKD. CDR3 length: 12 amino acids.

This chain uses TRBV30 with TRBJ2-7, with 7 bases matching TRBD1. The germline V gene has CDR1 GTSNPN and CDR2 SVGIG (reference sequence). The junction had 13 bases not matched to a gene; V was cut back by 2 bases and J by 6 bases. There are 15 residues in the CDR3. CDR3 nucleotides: TGTGCCTGGAGTCCGAACAGGGGAAGGGCGGTCGAGCAGTACTTC. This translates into CAWSPNRGRAVEQYF.

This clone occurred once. CDR3 loop: CASSLGAHSNQPQHF. The CDR3 bases are TGTGCCAGCAGTTTGGGAGCTCATAGCAATCAGCCCCAGCATTTT. The J gene is TRBJ1-5, the V gene TRBV28; D gene unclear. CDR3 length: 15 amino acids. In germline, CDR1 is MDHEN, CDR2 SYDVKM. Trimming removed 3 bases at V and 0 bases at J, with 9 bases between.

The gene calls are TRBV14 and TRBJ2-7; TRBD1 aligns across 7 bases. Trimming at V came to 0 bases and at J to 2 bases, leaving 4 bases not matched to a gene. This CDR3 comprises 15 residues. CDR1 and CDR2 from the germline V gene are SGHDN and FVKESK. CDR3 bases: TGTGCCAGCAGCCAAGATCTCACAGGGGCCTACGAGCAGTACTTC. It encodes CASSQDLTGAYEQYF. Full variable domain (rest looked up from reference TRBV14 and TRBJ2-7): EAGVTQFPSHSVIEKGQTVTLRCDPISGHDNLYWYRRVMGKEIKFLLHFVKESKQDESGMPNNRFLAERTGGTYSTLKVQPAELEDSGVYFCASSQDLTGAYEQYFGPGTRLTVT.

This CDR3 is CASGTAVTSTDTQYF. In DNA, the CDR3 is TGTGCCAGCGGTACTGCGGTTACTAGCACAGATACGCAGTATTTT. V gene TRBV27 combines with J gene TRBJ2-3, with unresolved D. There are 15 residues in the CDR3. V was clipped by 8 bases and J by 0 bases, with 15 bases between them. Germline loops: CDR1 MNHEY, CDR2 SMNVEV (reference sequence).

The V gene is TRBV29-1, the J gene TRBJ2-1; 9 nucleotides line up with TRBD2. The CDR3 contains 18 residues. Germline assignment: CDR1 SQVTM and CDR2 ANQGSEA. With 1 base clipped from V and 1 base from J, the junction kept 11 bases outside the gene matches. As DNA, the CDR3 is TGCAGCGTTGAAGGGCTAGCGGGGTCCCAGGGGTCCTACAATGAGCAGTTCTTC. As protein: CSVEGLAGSQGSYNEQFF.

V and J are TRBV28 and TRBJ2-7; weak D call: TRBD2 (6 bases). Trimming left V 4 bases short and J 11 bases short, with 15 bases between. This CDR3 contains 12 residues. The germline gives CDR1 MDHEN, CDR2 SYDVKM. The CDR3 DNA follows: TGTGCCAGCAGTTCGGGGACTGGGCAAGAGTACTTC. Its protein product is CASSSGTGQEYF.

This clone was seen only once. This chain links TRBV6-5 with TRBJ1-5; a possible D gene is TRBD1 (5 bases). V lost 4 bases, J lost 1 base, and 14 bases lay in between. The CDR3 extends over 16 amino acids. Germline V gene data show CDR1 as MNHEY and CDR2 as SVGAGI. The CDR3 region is CASSSIGGESNQPQHF. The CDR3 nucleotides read TGTGCCAGCAGTTCCATTGGGGGGGAGAGCAATCAGCCCCAGCATTTT.